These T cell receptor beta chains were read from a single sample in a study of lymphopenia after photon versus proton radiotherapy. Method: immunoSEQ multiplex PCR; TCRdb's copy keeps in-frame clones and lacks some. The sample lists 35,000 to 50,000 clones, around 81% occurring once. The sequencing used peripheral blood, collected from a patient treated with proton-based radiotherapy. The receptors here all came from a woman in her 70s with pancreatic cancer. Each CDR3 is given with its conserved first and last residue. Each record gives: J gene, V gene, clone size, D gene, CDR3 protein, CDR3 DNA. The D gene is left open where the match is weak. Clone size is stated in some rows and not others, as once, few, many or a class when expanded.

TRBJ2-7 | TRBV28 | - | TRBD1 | CASISGGLSSYEQYF | TGTGCCAGCATTTCAGGGGGCCTTAGCTCCTACGAGCAGTACTTC
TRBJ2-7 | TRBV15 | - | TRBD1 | CATSSTGTGFYEQYF | TGTGCCACCAGCAGCACCGGGACAGGGTTCTACGAGCAGTACTTC
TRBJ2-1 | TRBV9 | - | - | CASSVDQSSYNEQFF | TGTGCCAGCAGCGTCGACCAGAGCTCCTACAATGAGCAGTTCTTC
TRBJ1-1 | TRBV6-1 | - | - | CASSDGDRPKAFF | TGTGCCAGCAGTGACGGAGACAGGCCCAAAGCTTTCTTT
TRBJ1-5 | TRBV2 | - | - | CASSARTALSNQPQHF | TGTGCCAGCAGTGCGAGGACAGCCCTGAGCAATCAGCCCCAGCATTTT
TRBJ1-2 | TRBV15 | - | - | CATSRGGGSDYGYTF | TGTGCCACCAGCAGGGGTGGCGGTTCGGACTATGGCTACACCTTC
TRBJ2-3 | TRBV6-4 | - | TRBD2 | CASSDAGGADTQYF | TGTGCCAGCAGTGATGCGGGAGGGGCAGATACGCAGTATTTT
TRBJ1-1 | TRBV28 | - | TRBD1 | CASSLGTASTEAFF | TGTGCCAGCAGTCTCGGGACAGCCTCCACTGAAGCTTTCTTT
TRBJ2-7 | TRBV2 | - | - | CASSGDHAYEQYF | TGTGCCAGCAGTGGGGACCACGCCTACGAGCAGTACTTC
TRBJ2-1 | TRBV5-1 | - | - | CASSPPGNEQFF | TGCGCCAGCAGCCCGCCGGGCAATGAGCAGTTCTTC
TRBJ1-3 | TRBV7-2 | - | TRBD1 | CASSLTGANTIYF | TGTGCCAGCAGCTTAACAGGGGCCAACACCATATATTTT
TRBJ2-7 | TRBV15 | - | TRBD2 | CATSWSGSSYEQYF | TGTGCCACCAGCTGGAGCGGGAGCTCCTACGAGCAGTACTTC
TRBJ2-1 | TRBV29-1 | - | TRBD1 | CSVERGLYEQFF | TGCAGCGTTGAAAGGGGGCTTTATGAGCAGTTCTTC
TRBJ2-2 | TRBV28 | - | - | CASSSPLPGELFF | TGTGCCAGCAGTTCCCCCCTGCCCGGGGAGCTGTTTTTT
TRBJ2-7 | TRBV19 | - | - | CASSPRGAQGSYEQYF | TGTGCCAGTAGTCCCAGGGGTGCCCAGGGATCCTACGAGCAGTACTTC
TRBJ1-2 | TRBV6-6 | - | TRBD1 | CASSARDRGGDGYTF | TGTGCCAGCAGTGCCCGGGACAGGGGCGGGGATGGCTACACCTTC
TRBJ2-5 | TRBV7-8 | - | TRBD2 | CASSQMGGNPPYQETQYF | TGTGCCAGCAGTCAAATGGGGGGGAATCCACCGTACCAAGAGACCCAGTACTTC
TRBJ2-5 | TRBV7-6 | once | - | CASSLRRIGETQYF | TGTGCCAGCAGCTTAAGGCGGATAGGGGAGACCCAGTACTTC
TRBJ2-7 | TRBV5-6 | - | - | CASSLVDEQYF | TGTGCCAGCAGCTTGGTGGACGAGCAGTACTTC
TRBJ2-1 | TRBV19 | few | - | CASSMGLREQFF | TGTGCCAGTAGTATGGGACTCCGGGAGCAGTTCTTC
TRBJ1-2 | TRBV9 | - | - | CASSSTLLYGYTF | TGTGCCAGCAGCTCAACTCTTCTCTATGGCTACACCTTC
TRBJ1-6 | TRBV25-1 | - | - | CASKRGEGVMANSPLHF | TGTGCCAGCAAACGCGGGGAGGGAGTTATGGCCAATTCACCCCTCCACTTT
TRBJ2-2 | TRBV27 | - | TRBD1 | CASNDRGLAGELFF | TGTGCCAGCAATGACAGGGGTTTGGCCGGGGAGCTGTTTTTT
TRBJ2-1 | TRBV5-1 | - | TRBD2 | CASSILAGGLNEQFF | TGCGCCAGCAGCATCCTAGCGGGAGGACTCAATGAGCAGTTCTTC
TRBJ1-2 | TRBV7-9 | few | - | CASSLPTASYGYTF | TGTGCCAGCAGCTTACCGACAGCCTCCTATGGCTACACCTTC
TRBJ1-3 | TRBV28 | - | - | CASSSPRGFSGNTIYF | TGTGCCAGCAGTTCCCCCCGAGGGTTCTCTGGAAACACCATATATTTT
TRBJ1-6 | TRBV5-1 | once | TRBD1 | CASTKDGTVFSYNSPLHF | TGCGCCAGCACCAAGGACGGGACAGTTTTCTCCTATAATTCACCCCTCCACTTT
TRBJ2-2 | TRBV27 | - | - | CASSLQGPFGELFF | TGTGCCAGCAGTTTGCAGGGACCGTTCGGGGAGCTGTTTTTT
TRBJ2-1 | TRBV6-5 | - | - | CASSSGLYNEQFF | TGTGCCAGCAGTTCCGGACTTTACAATGAGCAGTTCTTC
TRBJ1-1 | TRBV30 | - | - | CAWSEGRGGTEAFF | TGTGCCTGGAGTGAGGGGAGGGGAGGGACTGAAGCTTTCTTT
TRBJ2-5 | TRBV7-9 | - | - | CASSPWQGGRETQYF | TGTGCCAGCAGCCCTTGGCAGGGGGGGCGGGAGACCCAGTACTTC
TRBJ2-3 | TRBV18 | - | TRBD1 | CASSPQGAPDTQYF | TGTGCCAGCTCACCACAGGGGGCCCCAGATACGCAGTATTTT
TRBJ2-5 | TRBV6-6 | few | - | CASSPGTLQRETQYF | TGTGCCAGCAGTCCAGGGACACTCCAAAGGGAGACCCAGTACTTC
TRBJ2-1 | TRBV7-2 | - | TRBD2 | CAVRLAGVIEQFF | TGTGCCGTAAGACTAGCGGGAGTTATTGAGCAGTTCTTC
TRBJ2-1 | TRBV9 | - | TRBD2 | CASSVGATSGRNEQFF | TGTGCCAGCAGCGTGGGGGCGACTAGCGGGAGGAATGAGCAGTTCTTC
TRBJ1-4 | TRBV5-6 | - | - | CASSLNRQHSTNEKLFF | TGTGCCAGCAGCTTGAACCGACAGCACTCAACTAATGAAAAACTGTTTTTT
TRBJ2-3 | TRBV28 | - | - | CASSSPTQGTTDTQYF | TGTGCCAGCAGTTCCCCAACACAGGGAACTACAGATACGCAGTATTTT
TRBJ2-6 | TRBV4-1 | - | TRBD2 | CASSQEPGLAGGVGANVLTF | TGCGCCAGCAGCCAAGAGCCCGGACTAGCGGGAGGAGTTGGGGCCAACGTCCTGACTTTC
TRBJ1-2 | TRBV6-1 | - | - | CASSNNRARSYGYTF | TGTGCCAGCAGTAACAACAGGGCTAGGTCCTATGGCTACACCTTC
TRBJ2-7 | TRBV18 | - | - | CASSGSGRDEQYF | TGTGCCAGCTCAGGGTCTGGAAGGGACGAGCAGTACTTC
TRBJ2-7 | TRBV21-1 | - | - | CASTLITGEHF | TGTGCCAGCACCCTAATTACAGGGGAGCACTTC